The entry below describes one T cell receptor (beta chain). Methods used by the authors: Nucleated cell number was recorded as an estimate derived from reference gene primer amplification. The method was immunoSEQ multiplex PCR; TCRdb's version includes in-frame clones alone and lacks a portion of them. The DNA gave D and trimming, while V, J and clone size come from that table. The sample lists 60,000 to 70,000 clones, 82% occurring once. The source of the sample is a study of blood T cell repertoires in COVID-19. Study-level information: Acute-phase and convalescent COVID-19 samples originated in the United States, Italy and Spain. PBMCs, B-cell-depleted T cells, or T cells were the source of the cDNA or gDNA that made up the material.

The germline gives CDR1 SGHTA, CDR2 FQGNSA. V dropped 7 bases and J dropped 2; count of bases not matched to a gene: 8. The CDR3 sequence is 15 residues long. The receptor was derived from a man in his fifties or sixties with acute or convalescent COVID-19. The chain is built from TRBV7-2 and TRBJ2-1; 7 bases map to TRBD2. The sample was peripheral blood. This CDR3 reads CASIPAGLPYNEQFF. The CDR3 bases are TGTGCCAGCATCCCTGCGGGACTACCCTACAATGAGCAGTTCTTC.